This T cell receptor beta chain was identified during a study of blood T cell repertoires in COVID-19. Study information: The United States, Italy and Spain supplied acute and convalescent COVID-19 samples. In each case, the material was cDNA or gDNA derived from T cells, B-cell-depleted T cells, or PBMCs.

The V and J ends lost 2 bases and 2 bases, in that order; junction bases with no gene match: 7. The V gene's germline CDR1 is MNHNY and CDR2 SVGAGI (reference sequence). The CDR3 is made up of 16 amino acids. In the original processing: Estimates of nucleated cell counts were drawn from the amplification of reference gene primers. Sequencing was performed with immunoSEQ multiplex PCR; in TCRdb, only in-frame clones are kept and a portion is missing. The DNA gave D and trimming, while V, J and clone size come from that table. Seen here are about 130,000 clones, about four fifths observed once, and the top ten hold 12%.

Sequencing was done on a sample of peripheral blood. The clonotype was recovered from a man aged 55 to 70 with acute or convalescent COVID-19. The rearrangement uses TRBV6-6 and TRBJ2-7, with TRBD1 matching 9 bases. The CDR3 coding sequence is TGTGCCAGCAGTTACAGAGGGACAGGGACCACCTACGAGCAGTACTTC. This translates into CASSYRGTGTTYEQYF.